These T cell receptor beta chains were read from a single sample in a study of shared clonotypes between healthy human individuals. Assay used: immunoSEQ multiplex PCR; TCRdb lists only in-frame clones, some missing. The sample lists 2.3 million or so clones; approximately 95% were seen once. Sequencing input: naive CD4+ T cells from PBMCs. Receptors were obtained from a man between 18 and 29 years old in good health. Some clones in this sample may be carry-over from other donors' samples. The CDR3 runs from the conserved cysteine through the conserved F or W. Fields, in order: V gene, CDR3 length, clone size, D gene, J gene, CDR3 protein, CDR3 DNA. A D gene is named only where the DNA matches it firmly. Size values are once, few and many counts, or a class for expanded clones, and some rows have none.

TRBV27	17	NA	NA	TRBJ1-1	CASSNRGVTLTLAEAFF	TGTGCCAGCTCCAACCGGGGGGTTACTTTGACTCTGGCTGAAGCTTTCTTT
TRBV29-1	12	NA	NA	TRBJ1-3	CSVEPGGNTIYF	TGCAGCGTTGAACCTGGGGGTAACACCATATATTTT
TRBV5-1	14	NA	NA	TRBJ1-2	CASSSYTANYGYTF	TGCGCCAGCAGCTCTTACACAGCTAACTATGGCTACACCTTC
TRBV15	17	NA	NA	TRBJ2-1	CATSRGPGQGSYNEQFF	TGTGCCACCAGCAGGGGTCCCGGGCAGGGCTCCTACAATGAGCAGTTCTTC
TRBV27	15	NA	NA	TRBJ2-1	CASSITSSIPGEQFF	TGTGCCAGCAGTATAACTAGCAGCATTCCCGGTGAGCAGTTCTTC
TRBV6-5	13	NA	NA	TRBJ1-5	CASSYSTNQPQHF	TGTGCCAGCAGTTACTCCACGAATCAGCCCCAGCATTTT
TRBV6-5	15	NA	TRBD1	TRBJ1-6	CASSYGTGGYSPLHF	TGTGCCAGCAGTTACGGAACAGGGGGTTACTCACCCCTCCACTTT
TRBV7-2	16	NA	TRBD2	TRBJ2-7	CASSSTPASGTYEQYF	TGTGCCAGCAGCTCCACCCCGGCTAGCGGGACCTACGAGCAGTACTTC
TRBV18	16	NA	TRBD1	TRBJ2-7	CASSPGTGGSAYEQYF	TGTGCCAGCTCACCAGGGACAGGGGGCTCCGCCTACGAGCAGTACTTC
TRBV7-3	15	NA	TRBD1	TRBJ2-1	CASSLLGTANNEQFF	TGTGCCAGCAGCTTATTAGGGACAGCAAACAATGAGCAGTTCTTC
TRBV9	17	NA	TRBD1	TRBJ2-2	CASSFRTGVSDTGELFF	TGTGCCAGCAGCTTCCGGACAGGGGTTTCGGACACCGGGGAGCTGTTTTTT
TRBV29-1	15	NA	TRBD1	TRBJ2-1	CSALPGTGSGDEQFF	TGCAGCGCCTTACCCGGGACAGGGAGTGGGGATGAGCAGTTCTTC
TRBV7-6	14	NA	NA	TRBJ2-3	CASSPTSAPDTQYF	TGTGCCAGCAGCCCTACGTCGGCCCCAGATACGCAGTATTTT
TRBV6-6	15	NA	NA	TRBJ1-5	CASSSAQGNNQPQHF	TGTGCCAGCAGCTCCGCGCAGGGGAACAATCAGCCCCAGCATTTT
TRBV28	17	NA	NA	TRBJ2-3	CASSSGQLADNPDTQYF	TGTGCCAGCAGTTCAGGGCAATTGGCGGATAACCCAGATACGCAGTATTTT
TRBV5-5	15	NA	NA	TRBJ2-3	CASSLVVWGTDTQYF	TGTGCCAGCAGCTTGGTGGTATGGGGGACAGATACGCAGTATTTT
TRBV28	16	NA	TRBD1	TRBJ2-7	CASSLLKGGSSYEQYF	TGTGCCAGCAGTTTACTTAAAGGGGGCTCCTCCTACGAGCAGTACTTC
TRBV29-1	13	NA	NA	TRBJ1-1	CSADTSMNTEAFF	TGCAGCGCCGATACCAGCATGAACACTGAAGCTTTCTTT
TRBV10-3	13	NA	NA	TRBJ2-3	CAHSTGSTDTQYF	TGTGCCCACTCGACGGGGAGCACAGATACGCAGTATTTT
TRBV6-1	14	NA	TRBD2	TRBJ2-7	CASSGSRGRTEQYF	TGTGCCAGCAGTGGATCGCGGGGGAGGACCGAGCAGTACTTC
TRBV7-2	14	NA	TRBD2	TRBJ2-3	CASSPASGPDTQYF	TGTGCCAGCAGCCCCGCTAGCGGGCCAGATACGCAGTATTTT
TRBV7-9	16	NA	NA	TRBJ2-1	CASSNPQGLRYNEQFF	TGTGCCAGCAGCAACCCGCAGGGGCTAAGATACAATGAGCAGTTCTTC
TRBV2	14	NA	NA	TRBJ1-1	CASSPRGGATEAFF	TGTGCCAGCAGCCCCCGGGGGGGGGCCACTGAAGCTTTCTTT
TRBV7-2	12	NA	NA	TRBJ1-1	CASSKLVFEAFF	TGTGCCAGCAGCAAATTAGTATTTGAAGCTTTCTTT
TRBV18	19	NA	TRBD2	TRBJ2-1	CASSPIVGLAGGSINEQFF	TGTGCCAGCTCACCGATTGTGGGACTAGCGGGAGGGTCAATCAATGAGCAGTTCTTC
TRBV4-2	14	NA	NA	TRBJ1-6	CASSQEGYNSPLHF	TGTGCCAGCAGCCAAGAGGGGTATAATTCACCCCTCCACTTT
TRBV2	15	NA	NA	TRBJ2-3	CASSGARERPDTQYF	TGTGCCAGCAGTGGGGCTAGAGAACGCCCAGATACGCAGTATTTT
TRBV7-2	12	NA	NA	TRBJ1-1	CASSPSGRVAFF	TGTGCCAGCAGCCCCAGCGGCCGGGTAGCTTTCTTT
TRBV9	14	NA	NA	TRBJ1-1	CASSVASQPTSAFF	TGTGCCAGCAGCGTAGCATCGCAGCCCACTTCGGCTTTCTTT
TRBV6-4	12	NA	TRBD1	TRBJ1-4	CASSDREEKLFF	TGTGCCAGCAGCGACAGGGAGGAAAAACTGTTTTTT
TRBV18	11	NA	NA	TRBJ2-1	CASSPLGEQFF	TGTGCCAGCTCACCATTGGGTGAGCAGTTCTTC
TRBV15	17	NA	TRBD2	TRBJ2-1	CATSGSVGLAVYNEQFF	TGTGCCACCAGCGGATCGGTTGGACTAGCGGTCTACAATGAGCAGTTCTTC
TRBV28	20	NA	NA	TRBJ2-1	CMPALQLPTSTTCSYNEQFF	TGTATGCCAGCCCTTCAACTACCCACTTCTACCACTTGCTCCTACAATGAGCAGTTCTTC
TRBV28	11	NA	NA	TRBJ1-2	CASSLIGGYTF	TGTGCCAGCAGCCTCATAGGTGGCTACACCTTC
TRBV6-6	12	NA	NA	TRBJ1-1	CAAQGVNTEAFF	TGTGCCGCCCAAGGGGTGAACACTGAAGCTTTCTTT
TRBV6-1	12	NA	NA	TRBJ1-2	CASSEVEYGYTF	TGTGCCAGCAGTGAAGTGGAGTATGGCTACACCTTC
TRBV5-1	15	NA	NA	TRBJ2-2	CASSFLSADTGELFF	TGCGCCAGCAGCTTCCTGAGCGCCGACACCGGGGAGCTGTTTTTT
TRBV15	16	NA	NA	TRBJ2-7	CATSRDYDRASYEQYF	TGTGCCACCAGCAGAGATTACGACAGAGCCTCCTACGAGCAGTACTTC
TRBV7-2	14	NA	NA	TRBJ2-2	CASSSHRVPGELFF	TGTGCCAGCAGCTCACACAGGGTCCCCGGGGAGCTGTTTTTT
TRBV30	12	few	NA	TRBJ1-5	CAWSVLGQPQHF	TGTGCCTGGAGTGTACTAGGTCAGCCCCAGCATTTT
TRBV5-1	17	NA	TRBD1	TRBJ2-7	CASSLVNTRDSPTEQYF	TGCGCCAGCAGCTTGGTTAATACCCGGGACAGTCCTACCGAGCAGTACTTC
TRBV28	13	NA	NA	TRBJ2-1	CASSWRVHNEQFF	TGTGCCAGCAGTTGGCGGGTCCACAATGAGCAGTTCTTC
TRBV5-5	14	NA	NA	TRBJ1-2	CASSSPGGGYGYTF	TGTGCCAGCAGCTCCCCGGGGGGCGGGTATGGCTACACCTTC
TRBV5-8	13	NA	NA	TRBJ1-2	CASSFRAGYGYTF	TGTGCCAGCAGCTTCAGGGCGGGATATGGCTACACCTTC
TRBV21-1	13	NA	NA	TRBJ2-7	CASNTGLTYEQYF	TGTGCCAGTAATACCGGACTTACCTACGAGCAGTACTTC
TRBV28	8	few	NA	TRBJ1-5	CASGAQHF	TGTGCCAGTGGGGCCCAGCATTTT
TRBV6-1	15	NA	TRBD1	TRBJ1-5	CASSAQGQEHQPQHF	TGTGCCAGCAGTGCGCAGGGACAGGAACATCAGCCCCAGCATTTT
TRBV19	13	NA	NA	TRBJ2-5	CASSMRRVETQYF	TGTGCCAGTAGTATGCGGCGGGTTGAGACCCAGTACTTC
TRBV5-1	16	NA	NA	TRBJ1-1	CASSLSYRERNTEAFF	TGCGCCAGCAGCTTGTCGTACAGGGAGAGGAACACTGAAGCTTTCTTT
TRBV25-1	16	NA	NA	TRBJ2-3	CASSDPTRQVTDTQYF	TGTGCCAGCAGCGACCCTACTCGGCAGGTCACAGATACGCAGTATTTT
TRBV5-1	16	NA	TRBD2	TRBJ2-3	CASSLGLAGGADTQYF	TGCGCCAGCAGCTTGGGCCTAGCGGGAGGGGCAGATACGCAGTATTTT
TRBV7-3	15	NA	NA	TRBJ2-7	CASSLGGHRTYEQYF	TGTGCCAGCAGCCTAGGGGGGCACCGAACCTACGAGCAGTACTTC
TRBV27	16	NA	TRBD2	TRBJ2-1	CASSPRLAGGPNEQFF	TGTGCCAGCAGTCCACGACTAGCGGGAGGGCCCAATGAGCAGTTCTTC
TRBV28	15	NA	NA	TRBJ1-5	CASMLQVTRNQPQHF	TGTGCCAGCATGCTACAGGTAACGCGCAATCAGCCCCAGCATTTT
TRBV5-1	13	NA	NA	TRBJ2-2	CASSELRGGELFF	TGCGCCAGCAGCGAACTCCGAGGGGGGGAGCTGTTTTTT
TRBV7-3	14	NA	NA	TRBJ2-2	CASSSLSGVGELFF	TGTGCCAGCAGCTCTCTGTCGGGGGTCGGGGAGCTGTTTTTT